What follows is one T cell receptor beta chain and its context. Its antigen remains unknown. Germline CDR1 MNHEY, CDR2 SMNVEV (reference sequence). The CDR3 sequence is 15 residues long. Trimming cost V 3 bases and J 5 bases; bases outside gene matches: 7. RNA in amounts of roughly 0.45 to 1 ug was reverse transcribed with random hexamers. TCRdb analysed the immunoSEQ multiplex PCR reads with MiXCR anew, one entry per CDR3 protein. The data show 120,000 or so distinct CDR3 sequences, just under 95% seen once. These data come from a study of CD8 T cells in Susac syndrome. Recently defined diagnostic criteria for definite or probable disease were fulfilled by Susac syndrome patients. The study, taken as a whole, reports: Susac-specific public clones were found in both the total CD8+ and the CD8+ TEMRA repertoires, with around 16 in the former and a few in the latter.

Sequencing used CD8+ T cells from PBMCs. The chain is built from TRBV27 and TRBJ2-5, with TRBD2 matching over 9 bases. This receptor was identified in a human donor with Susac syndrome. The CDR3 sequence: CASSFGGGAFETQYF. The CDR3 DNA sequence: TGTGCCAGCAGTTTCGGCGGGGGGGCCTTTGAGACCCAGTACTTC.